This paragraph reports one T cell receptor (beta chain). What antigen it recognizes has not been identified. Per-base quality was not reported, and no clone a single base away is much larger than it. Donors formed part of the validation cohort, which comprised 120 subjects and was distinct from the first cohort of 666 subjects. The method was the immunoSEQ multiplex PCR assay. Under the source paper's analysis protocol: A statistical classification framework was built for diagnosing cytomegalovirus status from the catalog of TCR beta chain sequences. TCRdb re-hosts the immuneACCESS table, in-frame sequences only. Its copies lack some clones; in the studies checked, an unresolved V gene accounts for under half of them, and the cause for the rest is not known. Clone size and the V and J calls come from that table; the DNA yielded D and trimming. Counted in this sample were around 170,000 clones; 85% of them appeared once. The ten largest clonotypes hold 15% to 20% of the sample.

This record belongs to a study of cytomegalovirus exposure and HLA in healthy donors (dated by TCRdb to about 2017). With regard to the full study: According to a later analysis, the 120 validation repertoires were produced on the same platform as the 666 repertoires of the first cohort. The study was designed to test whether signatures of past pathogen exposure could be identified by cataloging public T cell receptors. A separate validation cohort of roughly 120 different subjects was used in addition to the approximately 700-subject first cohort. High-throughput TCR immunosequencing, statistical association of individual TCRs with disease status, and machine learning were combined to predict cytomegalovirus infection status.

On the study overall, not on this receptor specifically: According to the authors, the approach could potentially be generalized to other disease states and immunological phenotypes. In both the original and validation cohorts, the classifier was reported to diagnose cytomegalovirus status with high specificity and sensitivity. Subsequent analysis determined that TCRs grouped into clusters in the first cohort also showed a tendency toward co-occurrence across the 120 or so validation repertoires, and 85% to 95% of cluster scores exceeded 0. A later analysis had no HLA typing for the validation cohort, so co-occurrence there was scored across all 130 or so repertoires. The study gave a list of 150 to 200 TCR beta chains associated with cytomegalovirus. Most TCR sequences were seen in very few donors, while some public TCRs were found in many individuals. In vitro tests confirmed that three of the cytomegalovirus-associated TCR beta chains recognize cytomegalovirus antigens.

CDR3 length: 14 amino acids, cysteine to phenylalanine. CDR3 DNA is the only sequence kept; it has 42 bases, read in frame from the first base. V gives up 2 bases and J gives up 2 bases, and the segment between their germline ends measures 10 bases. The germline V gene (reference sequence) yields GTSNPN for CDR1 and SVGIG for CDR2. This clonotype was sampled from a man aged 18-30 years in good health and CMV-seropositive. The rearranged segments are TRBV30 and TRBJ1-5; possibly the D gene is TRBD1, per 6 matching bases. The source material was PBMCs. The CDR3 is CAWSPPGGNQPQHF. The DNA sequence is TGTGCCTGGAGTCCCCCAGGGGGCAATCAGCCCCAGCATTTT.